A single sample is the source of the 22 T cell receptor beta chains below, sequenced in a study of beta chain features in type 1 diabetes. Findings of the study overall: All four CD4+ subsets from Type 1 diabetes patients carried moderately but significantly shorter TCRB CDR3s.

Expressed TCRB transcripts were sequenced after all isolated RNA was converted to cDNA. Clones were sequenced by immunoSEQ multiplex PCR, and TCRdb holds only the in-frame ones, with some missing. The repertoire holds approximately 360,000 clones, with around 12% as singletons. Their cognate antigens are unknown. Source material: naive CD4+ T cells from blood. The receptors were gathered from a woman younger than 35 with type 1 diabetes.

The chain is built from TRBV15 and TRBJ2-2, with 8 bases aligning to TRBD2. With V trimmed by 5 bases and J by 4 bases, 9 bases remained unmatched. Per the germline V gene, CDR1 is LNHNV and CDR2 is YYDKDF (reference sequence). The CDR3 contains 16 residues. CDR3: CATSPASGGTTGELFF. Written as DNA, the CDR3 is TGTGCCACCAGCCCCGCCAGCGGGGGTACCACCGGGGAGCTGTTTTTT. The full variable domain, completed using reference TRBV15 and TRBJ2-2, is DAMVIQNPRYQVTQFGKPVTLSCSQTLNHNVMYWYQQKSSQAPKLLFHYYDKDFNNEADTPDNFQSRRPNTSFCFLDIRSPGLGDTAMYLCATSPASGGTTGELFFGEGSRLTVL.

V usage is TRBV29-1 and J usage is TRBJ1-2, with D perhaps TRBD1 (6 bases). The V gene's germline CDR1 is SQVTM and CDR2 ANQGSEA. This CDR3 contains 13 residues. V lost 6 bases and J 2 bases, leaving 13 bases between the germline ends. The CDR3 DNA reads TGCAGCGTCGCCGGGACAATCAACTATGGCTACACCTTC. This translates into CSVAGTINYGYTF. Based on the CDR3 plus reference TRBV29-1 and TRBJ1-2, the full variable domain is SAVISQKPSRDICQRGTSLTIQCQVDSQVTMMFWYRQQPGQSLTLIATANQGSEATYESGFVIDKFPISRPNLTFSTLTVSNMSPEDSSIYLCSVAGTINYGYTFGSGTRLTVV.

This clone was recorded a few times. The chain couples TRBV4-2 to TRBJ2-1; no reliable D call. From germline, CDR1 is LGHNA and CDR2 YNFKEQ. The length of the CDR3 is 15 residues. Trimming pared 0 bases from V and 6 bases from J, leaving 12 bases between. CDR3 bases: TGTGCCAGCAGCCAAGACGTAGTCGTCGGCAATGAGCAGTTCTTC. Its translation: CASSQDVVVGNEQFF.

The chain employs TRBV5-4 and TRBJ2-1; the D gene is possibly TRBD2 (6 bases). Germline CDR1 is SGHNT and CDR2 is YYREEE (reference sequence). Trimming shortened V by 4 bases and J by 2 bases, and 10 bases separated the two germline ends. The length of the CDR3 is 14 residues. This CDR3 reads CASSPERAYNEQFF. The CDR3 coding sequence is TGTGCCAGCAGCCCAGAGCGGGCCTACAATGAGCAGTTCTTC.

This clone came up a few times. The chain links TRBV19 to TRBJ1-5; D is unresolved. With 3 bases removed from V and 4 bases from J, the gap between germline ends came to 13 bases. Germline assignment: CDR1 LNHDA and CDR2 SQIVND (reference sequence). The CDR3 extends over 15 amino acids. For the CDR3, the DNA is TGTGCCAGTAGTATTAACGGACTCTCGAATCAGCCCCAGCATTTT. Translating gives CASSINGLSNQPQHF. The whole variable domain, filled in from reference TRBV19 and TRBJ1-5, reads DGGITQSPKYLFRKEGQNVTLSCEQNLNHDAMYWYRQDPGQGLRLIYYSQIVNDFQKGDIAEGYSVSREKKESFPLTVTSAQKNPTAFYLCASSINGLSNQPQHFGDGTRLSIL.

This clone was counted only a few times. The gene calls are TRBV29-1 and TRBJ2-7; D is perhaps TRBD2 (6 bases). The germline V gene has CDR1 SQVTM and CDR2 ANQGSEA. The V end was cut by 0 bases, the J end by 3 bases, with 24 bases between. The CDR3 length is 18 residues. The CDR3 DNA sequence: TGCAGCGTTGAAGATCGACTAGACGAGGTTTTGATTTGCTACGAGCAGTACTTC. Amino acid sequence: CSVEDRLDEVLICYEQYF.

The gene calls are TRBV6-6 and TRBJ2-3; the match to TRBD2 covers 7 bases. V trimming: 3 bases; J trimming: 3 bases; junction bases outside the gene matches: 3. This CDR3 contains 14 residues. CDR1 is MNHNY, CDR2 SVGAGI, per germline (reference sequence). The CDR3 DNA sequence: TGTGCCAGCAGTTATGGTAGCGGGACAGATACGCAGTATTTT. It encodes CASSYGSGTDTQYF.

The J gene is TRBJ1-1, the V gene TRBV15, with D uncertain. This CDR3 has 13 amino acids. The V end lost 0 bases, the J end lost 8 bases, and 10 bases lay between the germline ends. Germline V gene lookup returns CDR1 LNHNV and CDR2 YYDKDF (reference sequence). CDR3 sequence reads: CATSRDRYSEAFF. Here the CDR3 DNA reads TGTGCCACCAGCAGAGATAGGTACAGCGAAGCTTTCTTT.

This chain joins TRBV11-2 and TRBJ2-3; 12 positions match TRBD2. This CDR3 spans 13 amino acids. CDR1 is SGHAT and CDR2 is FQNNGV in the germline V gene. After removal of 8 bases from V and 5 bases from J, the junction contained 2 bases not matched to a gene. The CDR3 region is CASGTSGLDTQYF. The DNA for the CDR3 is TGTGCCAGCGGGACTAGCGGGCTAGATACGCAGTATTTT.

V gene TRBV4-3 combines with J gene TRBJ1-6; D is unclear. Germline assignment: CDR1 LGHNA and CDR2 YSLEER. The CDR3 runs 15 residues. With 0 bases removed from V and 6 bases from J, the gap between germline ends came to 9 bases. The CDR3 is CASSQDSQSNSPLHF. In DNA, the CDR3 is TGCGCCAGCAGCCAAGATAGCCAGAGTAATTCACCCCTCCACTTT.

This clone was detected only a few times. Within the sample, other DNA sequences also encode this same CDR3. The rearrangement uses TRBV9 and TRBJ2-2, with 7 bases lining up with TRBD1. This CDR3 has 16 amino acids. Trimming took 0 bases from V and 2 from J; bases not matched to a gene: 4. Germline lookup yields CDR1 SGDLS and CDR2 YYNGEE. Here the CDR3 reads CASSVAGTVNTGELFF. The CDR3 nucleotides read TGTGCCAGCAGCGTAGCCGGGACAGTTAACACCGGGGAGCTGTTTTTT.

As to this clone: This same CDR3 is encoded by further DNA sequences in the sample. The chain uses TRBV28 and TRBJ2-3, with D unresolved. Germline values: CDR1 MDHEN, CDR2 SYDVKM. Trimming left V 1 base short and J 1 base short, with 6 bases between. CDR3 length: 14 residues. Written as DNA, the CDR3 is TGTGCCAGCAGTTTATTGGGCGGCACAGATACGCAGTATTTT. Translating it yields CASSLLGGTDTQYF.

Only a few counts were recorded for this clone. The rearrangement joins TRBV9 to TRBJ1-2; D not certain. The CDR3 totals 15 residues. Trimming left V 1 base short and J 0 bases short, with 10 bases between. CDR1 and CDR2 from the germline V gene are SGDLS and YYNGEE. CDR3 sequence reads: CASSVSVPPNYGYTF. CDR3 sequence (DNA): TGTGCCAGCAGCGTATCGGTCCCCCCTAACTATGGCTACACCTTC.

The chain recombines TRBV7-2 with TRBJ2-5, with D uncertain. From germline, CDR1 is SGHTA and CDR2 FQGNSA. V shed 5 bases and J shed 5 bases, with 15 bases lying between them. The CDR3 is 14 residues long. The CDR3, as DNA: TGTGCCAGCAGCCCACGCAGGCTTTCGGAGACCCAGTACTTC. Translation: CASSPRRLSETQYF.

The CDR3 coding sequence is TGTGCCAGCAGCTTAGGACGTCAGGGGAAGCTGGATGGCTACACCTTC. Protein product: CASSLGRQGKLDGYTF. V usage is TRBV7-8 and J usage is TRBJ1-2, with a tentative D call TRBD1 (6 bases). This CDR3 comprises 16 residues. Germline loops: CDR1 SGHVS, CDR2 FQNEAQ. V lost 1 base and J 6 bases, leaving 18 bases between the germline ends.

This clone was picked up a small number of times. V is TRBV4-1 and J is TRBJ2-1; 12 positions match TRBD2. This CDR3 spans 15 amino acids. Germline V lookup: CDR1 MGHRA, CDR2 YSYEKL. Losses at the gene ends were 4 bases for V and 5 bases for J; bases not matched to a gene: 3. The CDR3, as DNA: TGCGCCAGCAGCCGGACTAGCGGGGACAACAATGAGCAGTTCTTC. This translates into CASSRTSGDNNEQFF.

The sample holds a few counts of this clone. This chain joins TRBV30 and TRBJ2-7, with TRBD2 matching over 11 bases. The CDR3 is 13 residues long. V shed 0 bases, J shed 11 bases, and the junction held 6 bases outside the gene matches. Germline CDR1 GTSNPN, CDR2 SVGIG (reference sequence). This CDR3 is CAWSVLLAGEEYF. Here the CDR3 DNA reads TGTGCCTGGAGTGTCCTACTAGCGGGAGAGGAGTACTTC.

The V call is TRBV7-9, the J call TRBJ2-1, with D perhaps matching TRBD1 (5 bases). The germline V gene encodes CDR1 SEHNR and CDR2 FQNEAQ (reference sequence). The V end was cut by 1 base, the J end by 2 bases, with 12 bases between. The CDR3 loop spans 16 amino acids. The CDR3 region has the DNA TGTGCCAGCAGCTTAGTTTCAGGGCTAACCTACAATGAGCAGTTCTTC. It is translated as CASSLVSGLTYNEQFF.

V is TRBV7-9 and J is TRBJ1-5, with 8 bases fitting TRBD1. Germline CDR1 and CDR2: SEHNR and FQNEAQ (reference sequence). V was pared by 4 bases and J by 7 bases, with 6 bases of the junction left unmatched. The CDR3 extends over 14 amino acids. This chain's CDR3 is CASSSGQGGQPQHF. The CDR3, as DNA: TGTGCCAGCAGCTCCGGACAGGGCGGGCAGCCCCAGCATTTT.

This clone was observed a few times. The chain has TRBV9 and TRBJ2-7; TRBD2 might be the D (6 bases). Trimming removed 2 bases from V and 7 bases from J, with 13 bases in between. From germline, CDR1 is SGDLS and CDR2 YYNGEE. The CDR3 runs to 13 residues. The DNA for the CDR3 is TGTGCCAGCAGCGTGGAGGGAGTAGGGGAGCAGTACTTC. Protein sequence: CASSVEGVGEQYF.

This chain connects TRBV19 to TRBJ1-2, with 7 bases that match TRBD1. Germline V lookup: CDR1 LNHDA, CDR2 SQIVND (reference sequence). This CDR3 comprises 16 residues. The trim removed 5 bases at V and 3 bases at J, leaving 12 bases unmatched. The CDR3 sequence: CASSPRLTGNHYGYTF. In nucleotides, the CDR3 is TGTGCCAGTAGTCCGCGCTTGACAGGGAATCACTATGGCTACACCTTC.

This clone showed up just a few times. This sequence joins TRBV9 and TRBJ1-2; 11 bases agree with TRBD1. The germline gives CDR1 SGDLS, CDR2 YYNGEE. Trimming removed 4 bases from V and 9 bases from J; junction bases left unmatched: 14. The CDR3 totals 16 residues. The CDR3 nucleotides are TGTGCCAGCAGCCCACCCGAGGGGACAGGGGGTATCAGCTACACCTTC. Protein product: CASSPPEGTGGISYTF.